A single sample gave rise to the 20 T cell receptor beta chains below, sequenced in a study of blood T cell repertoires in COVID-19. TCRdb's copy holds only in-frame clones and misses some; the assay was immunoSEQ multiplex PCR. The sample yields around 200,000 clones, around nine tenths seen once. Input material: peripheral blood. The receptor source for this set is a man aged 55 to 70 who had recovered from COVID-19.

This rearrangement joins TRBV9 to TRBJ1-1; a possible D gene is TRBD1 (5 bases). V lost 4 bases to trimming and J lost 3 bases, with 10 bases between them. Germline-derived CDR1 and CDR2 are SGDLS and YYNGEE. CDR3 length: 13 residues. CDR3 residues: CASSSSRDTEAFF. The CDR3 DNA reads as TGTGCCAGCAGCTCGAGCAGGGACACTGAAGCTTTCTTT.

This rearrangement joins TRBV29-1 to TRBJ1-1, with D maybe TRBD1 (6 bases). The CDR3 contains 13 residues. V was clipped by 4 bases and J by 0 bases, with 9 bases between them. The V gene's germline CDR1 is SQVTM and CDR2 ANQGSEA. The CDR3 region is CSVGGGMNTEAFF. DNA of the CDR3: TGCAGCGTTGGTGGGGGCATGAACACTGAAGCTTTCTTT. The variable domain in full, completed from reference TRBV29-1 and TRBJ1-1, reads SAVISQKPSRDICQRGTSLTIQCQVDSQVTMMFWYRQQPGQSLTLIATANQGSEATYESGFVIDKFPISRPNLTFSTLTVSNMSPEDSSIYLCSVGGGMNTEAFFGQGTRLTVV.

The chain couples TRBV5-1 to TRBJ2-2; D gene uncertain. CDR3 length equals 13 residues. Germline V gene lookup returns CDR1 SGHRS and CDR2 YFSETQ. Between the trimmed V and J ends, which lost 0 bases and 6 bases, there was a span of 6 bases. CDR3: CASSLDRAGELFF. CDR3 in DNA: TGCGCCAGCAGCTTGGACCGCGCCGGGGAGCTGTTTTTT.

The CDR3 protein is CASSPGGDFSGNTIYF. The CDR3 coding sequence is TGCGCCAGCAGCCCCGGGGGAGACTTCTCTGGAAACACCATATATTTT. The V gene is TRBV5-1, the J gene TRBJ1-3, with D perhaps TRBD1 (5 bases). Trimming left V 4 bases short and J 0 bases short, with 14 bases between. Germline V gene lookup returns CDR1 SGHRS and CDR2 YFSETQ. The CDR3 length is 16 residues.

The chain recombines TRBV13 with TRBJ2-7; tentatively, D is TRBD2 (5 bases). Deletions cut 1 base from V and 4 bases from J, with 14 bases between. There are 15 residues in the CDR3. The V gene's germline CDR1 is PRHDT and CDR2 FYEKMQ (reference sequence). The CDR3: CASSLEQRPWYEQYF. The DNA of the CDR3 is TGTGCCAGCAGCTTAGAGCAGCGGCCATGGTACGAGCAGTACTTC.

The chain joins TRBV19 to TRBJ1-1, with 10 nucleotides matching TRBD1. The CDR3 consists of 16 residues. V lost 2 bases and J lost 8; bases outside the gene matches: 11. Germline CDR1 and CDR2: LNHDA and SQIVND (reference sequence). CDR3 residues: CASSILMRQGAREAFF. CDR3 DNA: TGTGCCAGTAGTATACTTATGAGACAGGGGGCGAGGGAAGCTTTCTTT.

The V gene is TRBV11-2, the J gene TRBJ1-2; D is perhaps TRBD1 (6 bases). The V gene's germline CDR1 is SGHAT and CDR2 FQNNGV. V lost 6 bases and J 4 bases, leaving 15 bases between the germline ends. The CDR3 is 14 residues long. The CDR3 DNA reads TGTGCCAGCAGTCCAACAGGGACGGGCTATGGCTACACCTTC. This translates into CASSPTGTGYGYTF.

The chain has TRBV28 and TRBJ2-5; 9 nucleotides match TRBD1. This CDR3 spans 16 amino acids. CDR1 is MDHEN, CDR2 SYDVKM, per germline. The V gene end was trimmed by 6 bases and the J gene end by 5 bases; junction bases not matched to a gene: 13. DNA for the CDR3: TGTGCCAGCAGAGTACCCCCGGGACAGGGATTCGAGACCCAGTACTTC. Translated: CASRVPPGQGFETQYF. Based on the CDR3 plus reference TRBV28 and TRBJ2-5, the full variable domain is DVKVTQSSRYLVKRTGEKVFLECVQDMDHENMFWYRQDPGLGLRLIYFSYDVKMKEKGDIPEGYSVSREKKERFSLILESASTNQTSMYLCASRVPPGQGFETQYFGPGTRLLVL.

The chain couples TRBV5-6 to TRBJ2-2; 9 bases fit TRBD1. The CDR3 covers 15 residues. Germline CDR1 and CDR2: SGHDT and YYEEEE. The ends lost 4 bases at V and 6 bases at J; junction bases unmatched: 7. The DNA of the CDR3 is TGTGCCAGCAGCCAACCACAGGGGGCACCCGGGGAGCTGTTTTTT. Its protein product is CASSQPQGAPGELFF.

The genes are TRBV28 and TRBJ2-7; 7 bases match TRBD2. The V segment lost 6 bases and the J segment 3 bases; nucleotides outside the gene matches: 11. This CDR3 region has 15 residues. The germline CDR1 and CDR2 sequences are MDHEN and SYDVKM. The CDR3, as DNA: TGTGCCAGCAGGACCCAGCTGGGAGGGAACTACGAGCAGTACTTC. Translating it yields CASRTQLGGNYEQYF.

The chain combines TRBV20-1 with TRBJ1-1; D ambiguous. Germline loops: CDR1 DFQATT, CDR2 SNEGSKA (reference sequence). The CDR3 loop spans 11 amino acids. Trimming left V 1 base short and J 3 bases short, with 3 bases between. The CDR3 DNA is TGCAGTGCTAGAGGGCACACTGAAGCTTTCTTT. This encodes CSARGHTEAFF.

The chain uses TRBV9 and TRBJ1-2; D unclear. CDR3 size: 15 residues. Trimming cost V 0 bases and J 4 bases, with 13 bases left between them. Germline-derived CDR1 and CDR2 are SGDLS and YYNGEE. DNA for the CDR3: TGTGCCAGCAGCGTAGACGCGGGCTGGGGCTATGGCTACACCTTC. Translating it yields CASSVDAGWGYGYTF.

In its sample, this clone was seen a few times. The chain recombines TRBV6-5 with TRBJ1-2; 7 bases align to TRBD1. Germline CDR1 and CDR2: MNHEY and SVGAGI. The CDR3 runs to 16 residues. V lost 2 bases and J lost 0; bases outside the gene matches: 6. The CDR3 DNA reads TGTGCCAGCAGTTACCTGGACAGGCGAGCTAACTATGGCTACACCTTC. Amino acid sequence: CASSYLDRRANYGYTF.

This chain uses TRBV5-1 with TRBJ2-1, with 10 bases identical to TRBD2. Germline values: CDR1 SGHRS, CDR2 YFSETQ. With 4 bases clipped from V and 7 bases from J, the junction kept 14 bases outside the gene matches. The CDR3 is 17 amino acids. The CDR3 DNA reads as TGCGCCAGCAGCACCCTTGGGTCTAGCGGGAGTTGGAATGAGCAGTTCTTC. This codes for CASSTLGSSGSWNEQFF. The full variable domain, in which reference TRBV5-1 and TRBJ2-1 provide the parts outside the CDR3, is KAGVTQTPRYLIKTRGQQVTLSCSPISGHRSVSWYQQTPGQGLQFLFEYFSETQRNKGNFPGRFSGRQFSNSRSEMNVSTLELGDSALYLCASSTLGSSGSWNEQFFGPGTRLTVL.

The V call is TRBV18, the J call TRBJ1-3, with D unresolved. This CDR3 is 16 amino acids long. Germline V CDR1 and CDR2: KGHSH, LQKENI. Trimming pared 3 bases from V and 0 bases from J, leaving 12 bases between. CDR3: CASSPSMRASGNTIYF. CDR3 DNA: TGTGCCAGCTCACCTTCTATGAGGGCCTCTGGAAACACCATATATTTT.

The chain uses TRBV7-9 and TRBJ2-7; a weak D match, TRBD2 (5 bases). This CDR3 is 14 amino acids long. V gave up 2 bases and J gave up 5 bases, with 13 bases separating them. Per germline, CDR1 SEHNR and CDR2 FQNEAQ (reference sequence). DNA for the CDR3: TGTGCCAGCAGCTTATTGGCAGAGGGTAACGAGCAGTACTTC. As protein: CASSLLAEGNEQYF.

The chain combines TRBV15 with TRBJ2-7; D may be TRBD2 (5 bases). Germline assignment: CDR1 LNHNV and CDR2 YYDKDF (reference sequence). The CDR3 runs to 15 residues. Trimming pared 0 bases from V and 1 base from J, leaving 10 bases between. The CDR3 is CATSRDGGLSYEQYF. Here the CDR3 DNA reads TGTGCCACCAGCAGAGACGGAGGTCTATCCTACGAGCAGTACTTC.

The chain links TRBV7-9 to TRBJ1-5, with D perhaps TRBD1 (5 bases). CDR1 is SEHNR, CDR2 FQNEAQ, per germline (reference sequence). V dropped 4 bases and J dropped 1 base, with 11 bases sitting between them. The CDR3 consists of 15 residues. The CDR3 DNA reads TGTGCCAGCAGCTCGGGGGAGGGGAGCAATCAGCCCCAGCATTTT. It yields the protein CASSSGEGSNQPQHF.

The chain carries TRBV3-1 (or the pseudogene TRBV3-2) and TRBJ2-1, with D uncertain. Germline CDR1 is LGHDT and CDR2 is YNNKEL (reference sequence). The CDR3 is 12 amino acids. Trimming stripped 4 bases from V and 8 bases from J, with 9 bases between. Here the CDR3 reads CASSRTEHEQFF. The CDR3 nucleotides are TGTGCCAGCAGCCGCACTGAGCATGAGCAGTTCTTC.

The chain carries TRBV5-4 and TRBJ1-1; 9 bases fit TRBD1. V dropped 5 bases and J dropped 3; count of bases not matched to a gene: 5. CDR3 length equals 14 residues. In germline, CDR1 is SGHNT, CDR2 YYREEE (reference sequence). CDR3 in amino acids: CASRVTGGYTEAFF. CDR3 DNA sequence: TGTGCCAGCAGAGTGACAGGGGGATACACTGAAGCTTTCTTT.